Listed below are T cell receptor beta chains from one sample, sequenced in a study of OX40 agonist ivuxolimab in advanced cancers. Clones were read by immunoSEQ multiplex PCR, and TCRdb kept only the in-frame ones, dropping some. The sample lists some 64,000 clones, about 85% occurring once. The source was CD4+ or CD8+ T cells sorted from blood, collected in a trial of the OX40 agonist ivuxolimab. Receptors were obtained from an adult with an advanced solid tumor such as melanoma, head and neck, liver or kidney cancer. The conserved cysteine and the conserved F or W are not part of the CDR3 here.

v_call: TRBV10-3; cdr3_aa: AISDGPAGSSYEQY
v_call: TRBV5-1; cdr3_aa: ASSSFGGENEQF
v_call: TRBV29-1; cdr3_aa: SGAQGRTEAF
v_call: TRBV30; cdr3_aa: AWNGRSNQPQH
v_call: TRBV28; cdr3_aa: ASSRSRGSAYT
v_call: TRBV10-3; cdr3_aa: AISARANQPQH
v_call: TRBV28; cdr3_aa: ASRLLAREQF
v_call: TRBV19; cdr3_aa: ASRPGLFSQMTNEKLF
v_call: TRBV20-1; cdr3_aa: SAQDFYGYT
v_call: TRBV28; cdr3_aa: ASRGAGGGYTEAF
v_call: TRBV27; cdr3_aa: ASSLTGGFEQY
v_call: TRBV18; cdr3_aa: ASSPPTRDEQY
v_call: TRBV14; cdr3_aa: ASSYEETQY
v_call: TRBV27; cdr3_aa: ASSSTGAGANVLT
v_call: TRBV2; cdr3_aa: ASSEGLNTEAF
v_call: TRBV11-2; cdr3_aa: ASRSPSRDPLGTQY
v_call: TRBV10-1; cdr3_aa: ASSPLAGGADTQY
v_call: TRBV6-6; cdr3_aa: ASRVDRVAF
v_call: TRBV5-5; cdr3_aa: ATAALAPTDTQY
v_call: TRBV6-6; cdr3_aa: ASAVVQETQY
v_call: TRBV10-3; cdr3_aa: AIMSSTEAF
v_call: TRBV5-1; cdr3_aa: ASSPGVASGGSTDTQY
v_call: TRBV9; cdr3_aa: ASSVGGVGYGYT
v_call: TRBV11-3; cdr3_aa: ASSSGLAESGQY
v_call: TRBV19; cdr3_aa: ASRPNGGGNQPQH
v_call: TRBV19; cdr3_aa: ASSIARGGRGNQPQH
v_call: TRBV28; cdr3_aa: ASIGNEQF
v_call: TRBV28; cdr3_aa: ASSVGGHGNTIY
v_call: TRBV5-5; cdr3_aa: ASSFRGDVSTEAF
v_call: TRBV19; cdr3_aa: AAGTGFGANVLT
v_call: TRBV5-4; cdr3_aa: ASSLDLGGNIQY
v_call: TRBV7-3; cdr3_aa: ASSFQPSSDTQY
v_call: TRBV7-9; cdr3_aa: ASSTLRREGNTQY
v_call: TRBV5-1; cdr3_aa: ASSLGQPNEKLF
v_call: TRBV5-8; cdr3_aa: ASSLGGAALEPQH
v_call: TRBV25-1; cdr3_aa: ASSERGGSSYEQY
v_call: TRBV6-1; cdr3_aa: ASSSRAGSNQPQH
v_call: TRBV11-2; cdr3_aa: ASSLDAVGEQY
v_call: TRBV29-1; cdr3_aa: SVELTEGHNEKLF
v_call: TRBV29-1; cdr3_aa: SAQGFSGNTIY
v_call: TRBV28; cdr3_aa: ASSLSDYEQY
v_call: TRBV28; cdr3_aa: ASNIQGLAIRPQH
v_call: TRBV7-7; cdr3_aa: ASSIDPTGELF
v_call: TRBV30; cdr3_aa: ASRGGTNTGELF
v_call: TRBV9; cdr3_aa: ASSVEQVNSPLH
v_call: TRBV7-9; cdr3_aa: ASSPRTSGSSYNEQF
v_call: TRBV6-1; cdr3_aa: ASSIHLSGDQPQH
v_call: TRBV7-2; cdr3_aa: ASSPQTGTGTYEQY
v_call: TRBV28; cdr3_aa: ASSSPRAPRLF